A selection of T cell receptor beta chains follows, all from one sample in a study of shared clonotypes between healthy human individuals. Measured with immunoSEQ multiplex PCR; TCRdb has only the in-frame clones, and not every one. The sample records about 600,000 clones, about 98% being singletons. Input material: naive CD8+ T cells sorted from blood. These receptors all come from a man in his thirties or forties in good health. Each CDR3 is given with its conserved first and last residue. Each record gives: J gene, V gene, CDR3 protein.

J: TRBJ1-1; V: TRBV10-2; CDR3: CASSDSLNTEAFF
J: TRBJ2-7; V: TRBV5-1; CDR3: CASSLPGYEQYF
J: TRBJ2-3; V: TRBV4-2; CDR3: CASSQDHRVDTQYF
J: TRBJ1-5; V: TRBV27; CDR3: CASSRGSSNQPQHF
J: TRBJ2-7; V: TRBV6-1; CDR3: CASSLRRAGGFEQYF
J: TRBJ2-1; V: TRBV6-1; CDR3: CASSEVPASNEQFF
J: TRBJ1-5; V: TRBV7-6; CDR3: CASSFAIAQPQHF
J: TRBJ1-2; V: TRBV5-1; CDR3: CASSFRRQDGYTF
J: TRBJ2-2; V: TRBV7-9; CDR3: CASRTSGSGELFF
J: TRBJ2-5; V: TRBV27; CDR3: CASSSPPTQYF
J: TRBJ1-1; V: TRBV7-9; CDR3: CASSFGGQGHTEAFF
J: TRBJ2-7; V: TRBV7-9; CDR3: CASSKGDLRAQYF
J: TRBJ2-7; V: TRBV10-3; CDR3: CAISLGQGYEQYF
J: TRBJ2-5; V: TRBV5-6; CDR3: CASRGTEEETQYF
J: TRBJ2-7; V: TRBV5-8; CDR3: CASSLQVHPENHYEQYF
J: TRBJ1-1; V: TRBV5-4; CDR3: CASTPYGKGNTEAFF
J: TRBJ2-1; V: TRBV5-1; CDR3: CASSSGEDYLTYNEQFF
J: TRBJ2-7; V: TRBV18; CDR3: CASSHRDKPYEQYF
J: TRBJ2-7; V: TRBV4-3; CDR3: CASSHRVRGYEQYF
J: TRBJ2-7; V: TRBV9; CDR3: CASSVAGSGGVYEQYF
J: TRBJ2-7; V: TRBV29-1; CDR3: CSVEANTYEQYF
J: TRBJ2-3; V: TRBV29-1; CDR3: CSVGTTSVKFKDSQDTQYF
J: TRBJ2-3; V: TRBV7-9; CDR3: CASSALDTQYF
J: TRBJ2-1; V: TRBV11-2; CDR3: CASIPRPTDNEQFF
J: TRBJ1-1; V: TRBV7-9; CDR3: CASSLGTGPGNTEAFF
J: TRBJ2-1; V: TRBV7-6; CDR3: CASTSASGSSLEQFF
J: TRBJ1-5; V: TRBV7-9; CDR3: CASSSNERPQHF
J: TRBJ2-7; V: TRBV11-2; CDR3: CASSLFQGYEQYF
J: TRBJ2-7; V: TRBV29-1; CDR3: CSVADRSTGEQYF
J: TRBJ2-7; V: TRBV27; CDR3: CASSLGDRTYEQYF
J: TRBJ2-1; V: TRBV5-6; CDR3: CASIEGASVLNEQFF
J: TRBJ1-1; V: TRBV27; CDR3: CASSLSGTVHSEAFF
J: TRBJ1-1; V: TRBV5-6; CDR3: CASSVPEGYTEAFF
J: TRBJ2-7; V: TRBV6-1; CDR3: CASTAGTGGYEQYF
J: TRBJ2-6; V: TRBV25-1; CDR3: CASSDWVGQSSGANVLTF
J: TRBJ2-7; V: TRBV11-3; CDR3: CASSLGDYEQYF
J: TRBJ2-7; V: TRBV13; CDR3: CASSSLAGSYEQYF
J: TRBJ2-1; V: TRBV5-4; CDR3: CASSRWEEQFF
J: TRBJ2-7; V: TRBV29-1; CDR3: CSVDRGEYEQYF
J: TRBJ2-7; V: TRBV28; CDR3: CASSGGLAGYYYEQYF
J: TRBJ2-5; V: TRBV5-6; CDR3: CASSLGISGSWEETQYF
J: TRBJ2-1; V: TRBV4-1; CDR3: CASSQEGDPLAGGRDEQFF
J: TRBJ1-1; V: TRBV19; CDR3: CASSGQAYIEAFF
J: TRBJ2-3; V: TRBV4-1; CDR3: CASSQAWPSDVDTQYF
J: TRBJ2-2; V: TRBV27; CDR3: CASSWGAGELFF